This T cell receptor beta chain was identified during a study of Ad26.COV2.S vaccination and SARS-CoV-2 variants. Study summary: Vaccine-arm donor from the placebo-controlled COV1001 Ad26.COV2.S trial. Intramuscularly, Ad26.COV2.S was given either once or twice, 56 days apart.

Remarks on this clone: The target antigen is unknown.

Sample treatment: roughly 20 received Ad26.COV2.S at low or high dose, single or two shots; five or six received placebo; per-sample allocation not given. Each sample was drawn 63 days after the first injection (of vaccine or placebo). The germline V gene has CDR1 MNHEY and CDR2 SVGAGI. CDR3 length: 15 amino acids. Trimming took 7 bases from V and 2 from J; bases not matched to a gene: 7. Data came from immunoSEQ multiplex PCR; TCRdb stores just in-frame clones and leaves some out. The sample consists of about 350,000 clones, approximately 86% of them appearing once. Study outcomes and limitations: Spike-specific TCR breadth in vaccine recipients exceeded that seen in placebo recipients.

V is TRBV6-5 and J is TRBJ2-3; 9 positions match TRBD2. The source was peripheral blood, collected in a trial of Ad26.COV2.S vaccine versus placebo. This clonotype was obtained from a person aged 18-65 years who received the Ad26.COV2.S COVID-19 vaccine or a placebo. The DNA of the CDR3 is TGTGCCAGCACATCGATAGCGGGAGTCACAGATACGCAGTATTTT. Its translation is CASTSIAGVTDTQYF.